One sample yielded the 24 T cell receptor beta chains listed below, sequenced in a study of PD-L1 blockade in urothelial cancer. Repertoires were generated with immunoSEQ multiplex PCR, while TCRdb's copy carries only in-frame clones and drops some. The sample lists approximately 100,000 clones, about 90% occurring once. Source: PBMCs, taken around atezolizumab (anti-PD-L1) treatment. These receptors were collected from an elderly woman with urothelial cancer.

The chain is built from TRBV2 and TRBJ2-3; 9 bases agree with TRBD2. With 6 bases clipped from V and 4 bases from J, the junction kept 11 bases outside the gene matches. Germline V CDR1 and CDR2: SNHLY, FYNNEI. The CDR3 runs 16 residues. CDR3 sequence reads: CASRLNVGLAPDTQYF. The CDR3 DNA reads TGTGCCAGCAGACTAAATGTGGGACTAGCCCCAGATACGCAGTATTTT.

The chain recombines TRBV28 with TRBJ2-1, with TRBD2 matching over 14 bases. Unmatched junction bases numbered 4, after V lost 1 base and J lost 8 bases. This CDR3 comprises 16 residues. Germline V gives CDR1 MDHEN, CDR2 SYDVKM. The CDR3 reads CASSLSGTSGSHEQFF. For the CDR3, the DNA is TGTGCCAGCAGTTTATCCGGGACTAGCGGGAGCCATGAGCAGTTCTTC. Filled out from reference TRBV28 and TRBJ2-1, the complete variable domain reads DVKVTQSSRYLVKRTGEKVFLECVQDMDHENMFWYRQDPGLGLRLIYFSYDVKMKEKGDIPEGYSVSREKKERFSLILESASTNQTSMYLCASSLSGTSGSHEQFFGPGTRLTVL.

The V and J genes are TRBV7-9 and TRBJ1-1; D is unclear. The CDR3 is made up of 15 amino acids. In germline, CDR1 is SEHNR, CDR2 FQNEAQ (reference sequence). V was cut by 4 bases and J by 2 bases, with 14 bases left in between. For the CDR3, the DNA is TGTGCCAGCAGCTCCTCGCGGGGAGGCAACACTGAAGCTTTCTTT. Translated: CASSSSRGGNTEAFF. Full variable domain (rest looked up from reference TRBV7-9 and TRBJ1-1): DTGVSQNPRHKITKRGQNVTFRCDPISEHNRLYWYRQTLGQGPEFLTYFQNEAQLEKSRLLSDRFSAERPKGSFSTLEIQRTEQGDSAMYLCASSSSRGGNTEAFFGQGTRLTVV.

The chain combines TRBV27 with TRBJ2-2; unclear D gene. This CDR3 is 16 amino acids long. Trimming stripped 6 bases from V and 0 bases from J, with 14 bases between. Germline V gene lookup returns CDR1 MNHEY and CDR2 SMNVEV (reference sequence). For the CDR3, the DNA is TGTGCCAGCAGGAAAGAGACAAGTACGAACACCGGGGAGCTGTTTTTT. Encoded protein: CASRKETSTNTGELFF.

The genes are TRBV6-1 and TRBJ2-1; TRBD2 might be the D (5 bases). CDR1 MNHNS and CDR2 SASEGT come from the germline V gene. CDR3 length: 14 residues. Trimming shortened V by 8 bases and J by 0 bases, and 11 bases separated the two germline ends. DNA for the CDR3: TGTGCCAGCGGTCTGGACTCCTCCTACAATGAGCAGTTCTTC. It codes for CASGLDSSYNEQFF.

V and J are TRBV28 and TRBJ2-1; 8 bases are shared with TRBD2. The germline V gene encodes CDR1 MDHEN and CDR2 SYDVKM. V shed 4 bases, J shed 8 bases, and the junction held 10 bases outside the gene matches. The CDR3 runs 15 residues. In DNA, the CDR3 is TGTGCCAGCAGTTCCCCCGGGAGCGGGAGCGATGAGCAGTTCTTC. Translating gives CASSSPGSGSDEQFF.

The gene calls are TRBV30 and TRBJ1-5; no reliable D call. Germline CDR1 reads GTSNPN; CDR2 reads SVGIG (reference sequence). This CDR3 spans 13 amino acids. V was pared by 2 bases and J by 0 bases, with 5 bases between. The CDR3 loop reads CAWSSVSNQPQHF. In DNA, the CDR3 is TGTGCCTGGAGTTCGGTTAGCAATCAGCCCCAGCATTTT.

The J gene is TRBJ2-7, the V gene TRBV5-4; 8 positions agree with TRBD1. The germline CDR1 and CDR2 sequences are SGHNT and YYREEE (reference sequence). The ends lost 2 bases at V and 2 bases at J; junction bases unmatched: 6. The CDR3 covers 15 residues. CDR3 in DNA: TGTGCCAGCAGCTTCGTGGGACAGGCCGCCTACGAGCAGTACTTC. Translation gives CASSFVGQAAYEQYF. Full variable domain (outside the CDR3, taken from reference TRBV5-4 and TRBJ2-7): ETGVTQSPTHLIKTRGQQVTLRCSSQSGHNTVSWYQQALGQGPQFIFQYYREEENGRGNFPPRFSGLQFPNYSSELNVNALELDDSALYLCASSFVGQAAYEQYFGPGTRLTVT.

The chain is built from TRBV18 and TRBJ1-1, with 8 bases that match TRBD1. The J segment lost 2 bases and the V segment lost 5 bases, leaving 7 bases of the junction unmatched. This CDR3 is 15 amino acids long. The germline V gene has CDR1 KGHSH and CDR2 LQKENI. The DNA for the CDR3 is TGTGCCAGCTCAGAAAGACAGGGGACCAACACTGAAGCTTTCTTT. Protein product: CASSERQGTNTEAFF.

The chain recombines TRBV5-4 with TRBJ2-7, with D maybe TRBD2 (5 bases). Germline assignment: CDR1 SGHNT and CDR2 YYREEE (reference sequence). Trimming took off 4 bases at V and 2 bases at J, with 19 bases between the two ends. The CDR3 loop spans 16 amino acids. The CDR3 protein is CASSDRTSGGAYEQYF. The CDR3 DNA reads TGTGCCAGCAGCGATAGAACTAGTGGTGGCGCCTACGAGCAGTACTTC.

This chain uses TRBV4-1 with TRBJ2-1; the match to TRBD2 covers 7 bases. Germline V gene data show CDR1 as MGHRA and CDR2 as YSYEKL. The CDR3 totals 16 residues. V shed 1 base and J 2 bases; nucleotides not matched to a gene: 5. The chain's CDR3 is CASSQVRAGAYNEQFF. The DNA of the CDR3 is TGCGCCAGCAGCCAAGTACGGGCGGGAGCCTACAATGAGCAGTTCTTC.

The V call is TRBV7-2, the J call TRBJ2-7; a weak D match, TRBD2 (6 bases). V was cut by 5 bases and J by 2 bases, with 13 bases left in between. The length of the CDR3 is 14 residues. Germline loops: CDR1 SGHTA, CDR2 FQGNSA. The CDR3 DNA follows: TGTGCCAGCAGCAGAATAGCGGTCGCCTACGAGCAGTACTTC. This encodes CASSRIAVAYEQYF.

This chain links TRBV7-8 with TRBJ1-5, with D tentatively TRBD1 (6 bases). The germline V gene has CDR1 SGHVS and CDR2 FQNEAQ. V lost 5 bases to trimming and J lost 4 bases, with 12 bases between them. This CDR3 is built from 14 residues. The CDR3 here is CASSPDSLNQPQHF. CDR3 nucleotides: TGTGCCAGCAGCCCGGACAGCCTGAATCAGCCCCAGCATTTT.

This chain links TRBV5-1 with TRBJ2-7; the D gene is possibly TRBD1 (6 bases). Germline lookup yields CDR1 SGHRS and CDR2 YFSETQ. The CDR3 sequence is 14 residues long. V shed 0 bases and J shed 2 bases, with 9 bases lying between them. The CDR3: CASSLGQVTYEQYF. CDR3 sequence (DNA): TGCGCCAGCAGCTTGGGACAGGTTACCTACGAGCAGTACTTC.

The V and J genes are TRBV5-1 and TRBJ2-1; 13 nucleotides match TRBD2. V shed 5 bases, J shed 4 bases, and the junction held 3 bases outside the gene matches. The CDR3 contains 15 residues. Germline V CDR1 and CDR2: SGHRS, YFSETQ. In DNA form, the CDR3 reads TGCGCCAGCAGGGGACTAGCGGGATCTTACAATGAGCAGTTCTTC. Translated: CASRGLAGSYNEQFF.

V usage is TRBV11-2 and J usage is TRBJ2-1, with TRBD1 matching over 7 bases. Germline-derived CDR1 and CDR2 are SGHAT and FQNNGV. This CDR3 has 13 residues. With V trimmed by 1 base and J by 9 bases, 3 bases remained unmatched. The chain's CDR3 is CASSLGTGVEQFF. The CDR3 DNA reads TGTGCCAGCAGCTTAGGAACAGGGGTTGAGCAGTTCTTC.

CDR3 in amino acids: CASSQDNGNQPQHF. The CDR3 DNA follows: TGCGCCAGCAGCCAAGATAACGGTAATCAGCCCCAGCATTTT. The gene calls are TRBV4-1 and TRBJ1-5; D is undetermined. The CDR3 totals 14 residues. The ends were cut back, 0 bases at V and 4 bases at J, with 7 bases in the middle. Germline V CDR1 and CDR2: MGHRA, YSYEKL.

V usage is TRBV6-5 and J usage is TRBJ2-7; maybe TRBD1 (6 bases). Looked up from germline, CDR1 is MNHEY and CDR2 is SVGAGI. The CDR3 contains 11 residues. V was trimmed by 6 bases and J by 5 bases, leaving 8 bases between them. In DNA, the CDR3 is TGTGCCAGCAGACAGGGCCACGAGCAGTACTTC. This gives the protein CASRQGHEQYF.

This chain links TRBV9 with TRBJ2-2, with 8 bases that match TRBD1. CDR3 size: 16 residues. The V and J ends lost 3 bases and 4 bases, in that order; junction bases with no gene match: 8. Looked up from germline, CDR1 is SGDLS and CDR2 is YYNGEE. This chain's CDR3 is CASSATTGALTGELFF. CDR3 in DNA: TGTGCCAGCAGCGCCACGACAGGGGCCCTCACCGGGGAGCTGTTTTTT.

Here the CDR3 DNA reads TGTGCCAGCAGCTTAACGGGGGGCAGCCACCAAGAGACCCAGTACTTC. This codes for CASSLTGGSHQETQYF. V gene TRBV5-6 combines with J gene TRBJ2-5; D may be TRBD2 (7 bases). Germline CDR1 reads SGHDT; CDR2 reads YYEEEE. Trimming pared 2 bases from V and 0 bases from J, leaving 14 bases between. CDR3 size: 16 residues.

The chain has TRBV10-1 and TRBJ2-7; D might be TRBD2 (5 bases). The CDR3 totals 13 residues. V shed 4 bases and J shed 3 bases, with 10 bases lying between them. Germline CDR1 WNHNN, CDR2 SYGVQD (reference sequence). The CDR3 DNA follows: TGCGCCAGCAGTGCACTCCGGGGCTACGAGCAGTACTTC. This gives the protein CASSALRGYEQYF.

The CDR3 sequence: CASSIARQRSYEQYF. As DNA, the CDR3 is TGTGCCAGTAGTATCGCTCGACAGCGCTCCTACGAGCAGTACTTC. The gene calls are TRBV19 and TRBJ2-7; TRBD1 is a possible D gene (5 bases). The CDR3 runs to 15 residues. The germline gives CDR1 LNHDA, CDR2 SQIVND (reference sequence). Trimming removed 3 bases at V and 0 bases at J, with 12 bases between.

CDR3 loop: CASSSTANYGYTF. Here the CDR3 DNA reads TGTGCCAGCAGTTCGACAGCTAACTATGGCTACACCTTC. This chain uses TRBV27 with TRBJ1-2, with TRBD1 as a possible D gene (5 bases). The CDR3 spans 13 residues. Germline V CDR1 and CDR2: MNHEY, SMNVEV (reference sequence). The V end was cut by 4 bases, the J end by 0 bases, with 6 bases between.

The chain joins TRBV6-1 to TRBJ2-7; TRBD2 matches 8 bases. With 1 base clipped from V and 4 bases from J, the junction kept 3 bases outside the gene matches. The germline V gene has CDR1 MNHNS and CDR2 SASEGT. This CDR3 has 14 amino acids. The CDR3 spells CASSEGGGWYEQYF. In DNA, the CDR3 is TGTGCCAGCAGTGAAGGCGGGGGGTGGTACGAGCAGTACTTC.